The TCR beta chain under discussion was sequenced for a study of T cell responses to AZD1222 COVID-19 vaccine. Comment on this clone: Its cognate antigen is unknown.

Regarding the study as a whole: Nearly half of the spike-specific TCRs reportedly recognize variant regions that carry no mutations. The donor group comprised mostly white British people and more females; the analysis possibly underestimated clonal diversity.

Repertoires were generated with immunoSEQ multiplex PCR, while TCRdb's copy carries only in-frame clones and drops some. In the table there are 85,000 to 100,000 clones, around 73% of which are singletons. This CDR3 contains 15 residues. V lost 0 bases and J 2 bases, leaving 10 bases between the germline ends. Germline lookup yields CDR1 SGHRS and CDR2 YFSETQ. This clonotype was sampled from an adult in good health. The sequences come from peripheral blood, collected on day 0 of AZD1222 vaccination. The chain carries TRBV5-1 and TRBJ2-3; D gene uncertain. CDR3 coding DNA: TGCGCCAGCAGCTTGGCGGCGGATGTCACAGATACGCAGTATTTT. Residues: CASSLAADVTDTQYF.